This entry is about one T cell receptor (beta chain). At one of its ends the junction is not consistent with the germline gene, which may arise from a read error. This entry is derived from a study of breast tumors, draining lymph nodes, adjacent tissues. Breast cancer patients provided tissue from their axillary draining lymph nodes. Per the germline V gene, CDR1 is DFQATT and CDR2 is SNEGSKA (reference sequence). The CDR3 length is 10 residues. A single record per CDR3 protein comes from TCRdb applying MiXCR to the multiplex PCR reads. The sample shows about 230,000 distinct CDR3 sequences, 32% of them seen only once.

Sequences were obtained from axillary lymph node tissue. The gene calls are TRBV20-1 and TRBJ2-5; unclear D gene. This TCR came from a female donor with breast cancer. Some clones in this sample may be carry-over from other donors' samples. The CDR3 region is CSARPESQYF. In DNA, the CDR3 is TGCAGCGCTAGACCGGAGAGCCAGTACTTC.